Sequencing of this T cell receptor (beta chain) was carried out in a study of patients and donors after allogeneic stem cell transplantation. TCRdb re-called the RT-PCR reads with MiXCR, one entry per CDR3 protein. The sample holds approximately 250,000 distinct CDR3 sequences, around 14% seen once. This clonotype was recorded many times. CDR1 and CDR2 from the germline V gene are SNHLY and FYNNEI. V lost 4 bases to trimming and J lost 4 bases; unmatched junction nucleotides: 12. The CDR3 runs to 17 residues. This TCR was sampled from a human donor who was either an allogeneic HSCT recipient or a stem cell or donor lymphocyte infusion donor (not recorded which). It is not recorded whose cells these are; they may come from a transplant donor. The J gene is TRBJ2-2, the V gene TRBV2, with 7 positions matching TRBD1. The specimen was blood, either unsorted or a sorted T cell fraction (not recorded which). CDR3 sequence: CASSALRAGGRTGELFF. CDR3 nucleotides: TGTGCCAGCAGTGCGTTGAGGGCAGGGGGTCGCACCGGGGAGCTGTTTTTT.